The entry that follows covers one T cell receptor (beta chain) sequence. In terms of age and location, participants ranged from roughly 18 to 90 years and lived in about two dozen US areas. This entry is derived from a study of blood T cell repertoires in COVID-19. The wider study: Samples came from the United States, Italy and Spain, spanning acute and convalescent COVID-19.

The V gene lost 3 bases and the J gene lost 4 bases, with 9 bases spanning the gap. Germline CDR1 is MDHEN and CDR2 is SYDVKM. The CDR3 runs 13 residues. As processed by the authors: Amplification with reference gene primers provided the estimates of nucleated cell counts. Method: immunoSEQ multiplex PCR; TCRdb's copy keeps in-frame clones and lacks some. V, J and clone size are those of that table, while D and trimming were read from the DNA. The data hold 450,000 to 500,000 clones, with 87% observed a single time. V and J are TRBV28 and TRBJ2-5; tentative D call: TRBD1 (6 bases). Sequenced material: PBMCs or T cells enriched from blood (not recorded which). This TCR was recovered from a woman aged 18-35 years who had recovered from COVID-19. CDR3 coding DNA: TGTGCCAGCAGTTTCTCGGACAGAGAGACCCAGTACTTC. Translation: CASSFSDRETQYF.